This record covers a single T cell receptor (beta chain). This clone was counted a single time. Its antigen target is currently unknown. Qualities for individual bases were not recorded, and no much larger clone is one base off. This sample's time point label indicates: about 28 days (+/-7) after the second vaccine dose. The treatment or condition label here, explained by the study, means: meningococcal conjugate vaccine given as trial control. Samples from vaccinated people were obtained from the UK trials COV001 and COV002, which included a single-blind randomized controlled phase 2/3 trial of AZD1222 (ChAdOx1 nCoV-19) in healthy adults. For TCRbeta chain sequencing, PBMC samples were collected from trial participants at day 0 and at day 28 after the second dose. V is pared back by 3 bases and J by 3 bases, with 13 bases lying between the germline termini. Inclusive of the bounding cysteine and phenylalanine, the CDR3 is 15 residues long. The kept DNA is CDR3 alone, 45 bases in frame from the first base. Looking up the germline V gene yields CDR1 KGHDR and CDR2 SFDVKD.

The CDR3 regions of human TCRbeta chains were analyzed by immunosequencing. Under the source paper's analysis protocol: TCRs in the repertoires were matched against a reference library of SARS-CoV-2-specific TCRs that had been generated with the MIRA antigen-specificity platform. Breadth was defined as the fraction of unique TCRs that were SARS-CoV-2-associated, and depth was defined as the fraction of total T cells that were SARS-CoV-2-associated. Using the MIRA data, each spike-specific TCR was mapped to the spike region that the TCR reacts to and placed in a CD4 or CD8 class. Log10-transformed breadth and depth values were compared by one-way ANOVA with Sidak's multiple comparisons tests. Held by TCRdb, this immuneACCESS table contains in-frame sequences only and omits some clones. Under half of the omission traces to an unresolved V gene where checked; the cause of the rest is unknown. V and J calls and clone size come straight from that table; D and trimming were deduced from the DNA. The sample table records 120,000 to 150,000 clones; approximately 85% of these occur just once. Jointly, the top ten make up about 4.9% of the sample.

The data are from a study of T cell responses to AZD1222 COVID-19 vaccine (dated by TCRdb to 2020 to 2022). With respect to the entire study: TCR sequencing covered more than 230 trial participants: about 210 given two doses of AZD1222 and 26 given two doses of MenACWY control vaccine. Enrollment into the trials was organized by age into subgroups of 18-55, 56-69 and 70-plus years, and those subgroups contained approximately 160, 26 and 62 TCR-sequenced participants, respectively. The paper as a whole reports these results and caveats: After two AZD1222 doses, spike-specific TCR breadth and depth were significantly higher than at day 0 and than in MenACWY recipients. Vaccine-associated CD4 TCRs spanned the whole spike protein, with dominant responses in regions 160-218 and 743-854. Conclusions about previously exposed vaccinees were limited because only 5 or 6 AZD1222 recipients were SARS-CoV-2 seropositive at baseline. The 56-69-year group was small, and its depth increase did not reach significance, likely because of low power. Reportedly, almost half of the unique spike-specific TCRs recognized epitopes lying outside the regions that are mutated in the B.1.351 and B.1.1.7 variants. Most participants were white British and females outnumbered males, and the authors suggested that clonal diversity may have been underestimated. Because no samples from the day 14 peak response were available, repertoires could be characterized only after the peak T cell response.

This material consisted of peripheral blood, taken 28 days after the second dose of the MenACWY control vaccine. The chain links TRBV24-1 with TRBJ1-2; TRBD1 is a possible D gene, resting on 5 matching bases. The origin of this receptor is an adult who received the MenACWY meningococcal vaccine as a control. The CDR3 loop reads CATSDPGTGDYGYTF. The sequence in DNA is TGTGCCACCAGTGATCCCGGGACGGGAGACTATGGCTACACCTTC.